The rows below give T cell receptor beta chains drawn from one sample of a study of blood T cell repertoires in COVID-19. Profiled with immunoSEQ multiplex PCR; TCRdb holds only in-frame clones, not every one. This table holds 250,000 or so clones, nearly 90% found once. Input material: PBMCs or T cells enriched from blood (not recorded which). Receptors were obtained from a man aged 25 to 45 who had recovered from COVID-19. Both conserved end residues are part of each CDR3. Fields, in order: D gene, V gene, clone size, J gene, CDR3 protein, CDR3 DNA. The D gene is left open where the match is weak. Some rows have no size entry. The others give once, few or many, or a class for an expanded clone.

D gene: TRBD1; V gene: TRBV11-1; clone size: NA; J gene: TRBJ1-1; CDR3 protein: CASSLDRGVSEAFF; CDR3 DNA: TGTGCCAGCAGCTTAGACAGGGGTGTGAGTGAAGCTTTCTTT
D gene: NA; V gene: TRBV19; clone size: NA; J gene: TRBJ2-6; CDR3 protein: CASSMAGTGANVLTF; CDR3 DNA: TGTGCCAGTAGTATGGCAGGGACTGGGGCCAACGTCCTGACTTTC
D gene: TRBD1; V gene: TRBV7-2; clone size: NA; J gene: TRBJ2-7; CDR3 protein: CASSVRTGREQYF; CDR3 DNA: TGTGCCAGCAGCGTCCGGACAGGGAGAGAGCAGTACTTC
D gene: TRBD1; V gene: TRBV4-1; clone size: NA; J gene: TRBJ2-3; CDR3 protein: CASSFRDRQTDTQYF; CDR3 DNA: TGCGCCAGCAGCTTCCGGGACAGACAAACAGATACGCAGTATTTT
D gene: TRBD2; V gene: TRBV6-5; clone size: NA; J gene: TRBJ2-3; CDR3 protein: CASSYGLAGADTQYF; CDR3 DNA: TGTGCCAGCAGTTACGGACTAGCGGGAGCAGATACGCAGTATTTT
D gene: NA; V gene: TRBV5-1; clone size: NA; J gene: TRBJ1-5; CDR3 protein: CASSPGGVNQPQHF; CDR3 DNA: TGCGCCAGCAGCCCCGGGGGGGTCAATCAGCCCCAGCATTTT
D gene: NA; V gene: TRBV7-6; clone size: NA; J gene: TRBJ2-2; CDR3 protein: CASSLGLANTGELFF; CDR3 DNA: TGTGCCAGCAGCTTAGGGCTAGCAAACACCGGGGAGCTGTTTTTT
D gene: NA; V gene: TRBV21-1; clone size: NA; J gene: TRBJ2-2; CDR3 protein: CASSFRRVVITGELFF; CDR3 DNA: TGTGCCAGCAGCTTCCGGAGGGTCGTAATCACCGGGGAGCTGTTTTTT
D gene: NA; V gene: TRBV6-5; clone size: few; J gene: TRBJ1-2; CDR3 protein: CASSYGGGRRDGYTF; CDR3 DNA: TGTGCCAGCAGTTACGGCGGGGGGCGCCGAGATGGCTACACCTTC
D gene: NA; V gene: TRBV24-1; clone size: NA; J gene: TRBJ2-1; CDR3 protein: CATSDSGRSNEQFF; CDR3 DNA: TGTGCCACCAGTGATTCAGGTCGAAGCAATGAGCAGTTCTTC
D gene: TRBD1; V gene: TRBV28; clone size: once; J gene: TRBJ1-2; CDR3 protein: CASWDREDGYTF; CDR3 DNA: TGTGCCAGCTGGGACAGGGAGGATGGCTACACCTTC
D gene: TRBD2; V gene: TRBV9; clone size: NA; J gene: TRBJ2-1; CDR3 protein: CASSDPGGPSYNEQFF; CDR3 DNA: TGTGCCAGCAGCGACCCGGGGGGGCCGTCCTACAATGAGCAGTTCTTC
D gene: NA; V gene: TRBV6-5; clone size: NA; J gene: TRBJ1-2; CDR3 protein: CASRRAGQGFGYTF; CDR3 DNA: TGTGCCAGCAGACGGGCGGGCCAGGGGTTTGGCTACACCTTC
D gene: NA; V gene: TRBV18; clone size: NA; J gene: TRBJ2-1; CDR3 protein: CASSPQGGANTYNEQFF; CDR3 DNA: TGTGCCAGCTCACCACAGGGGGGGGCCAATACCTACAATGAGCAGTTCTTC
D gene: TRBD1; V gene: TRBV5-3; clone size: NA; J gene: TRBJ1-1; CDR3 protein: CARSLRDRGPVHTEAFF; CDR3 DNA: TGTGCCAGAAGCTTACGGGACAGGGGGCCGGTTCACACTGAAGCTTTCTTT
D gene: TRBD1; V gene: TRBV20-1; clone size: NA; J gene: TRBJ2-1; CDR3 protein: CSASIIGQGNVQQFF; CDR3 DNA: TGCAGTGCTAGTATAATAGGACAGGGAAATGTGCAGCAGTTCTTC
D gene: NA; V gene: TRBV11-3; clone size: NA; J gene: TRBJ2-5; CDR3 protein: CASSQSRATQAAQYF; CDR3 DNA: TGTGCCAGCAGCCAGAGCAGGGCGACGCAGGCAGCCCAGTACTTC
D gene: NA; V gene: TRBV9; clone size: NA; J gene: TRBJ1-1; CDR3 protein: CASSVATRARGTEAFF; CDR3 DNA: TGTGCCAGCAGCGTAGCTACTAGGGCCAGGGGCACTGAAGCTTTCTTT
D gene: NA; V gene: TRBV7-9; clone size: NA; J gene: TRBJ1-1; CDR3 protein: CASSPQGTQTEAFF; CDR3 DNA: TGTGCCAGCAGCCCTCAGGGGACGCAAACTGAAGCTTTCTTT
D gene: TRBD2; V gene: TRBV7-8; clone size: NA; J gene: TRBJ2-2; CDR3 protein: CASSFVSGGLLRRANTGELFF; CDR3 DNA: TGTGCCAGCAGCTTTGTTAGCGGGGGGCTTCTCAGGAGAGCGAACACCGGGGAGCTGTTTTTT
D gene: NA; V gene: TRBV28; clone size: NA; J gene: TRBJ2-7; CDR3 protein: CASKSGEALNTYEQYF; CDR3 DNA: TGTGCCAGCAAATCCGGGGAGGCCCTAAATACCTACGAGCAGTACTTC
D gene: TRBD1; V gene: TRBV27; clone size: NA; J gene: TRBJ2-2; CDR3 protein: CASSPLGGANTGELFF; CDR3 DNA: TGTGCCAGCAGTCCGCTAGGGGGCGCGAACACCGGGGAGCTGTTTTTT
D gene: NA; V gene: TRBV14; clone size: NA; J gene: TRBJ2-4; CDR3 protein: CASSQGGVYGIQYF; CDR3 DNA: TGTGCCAGCAGCCAAGGGGGGGTTTACGGCATTCAGTACTTC
D gene: NA; V gene: TRBV5-1; clone size: NA; J gene: TRBJ2-3; CDR3 protein: CASSLVPGVTDTQYF; CDR3 DNA: TGCGCCAGCAGCTTGGTTCCGGGAGTCACAGATACGCAGTATTTT
D gene: TRBD1; V gene: TRBV5-4; clone size: NA; J gene: TRBJ1-2; CDR3 protein: CASSSPGQPSYGYTF; CDR3 DNA: TGTGCCAGCAGCTCTCCGGGACAGCCGTCGTATGGCTACACCTTC
D gene: NA; V gene: TRBV9; clone size: NA; J gene: TRBJ2-1; CDR3 protein: CASSEWETSYNEQFF; CDR3 DNA: TGTGCCAGCAGCGAGTGGGAGACCTCCTACAATGAGCAGTTCTTC
D gene: NA; V gene: TRBV10-3; clone size: NA; J gene: TRBJ1-2; CDR3 protein: CAISESTLPIAGYTF; CDR3 DNA: TGTGCCATCAGTGAGTCAACGTTACCCATAGCTGGCTACACCTTC
D gene: NA; V gene: TRBV4-2; clone size: NA; J gene: TRBJ2-1; CDR3 protein: CASSAGEAYNEQFF; CDR3 DNA: TGTGCCAGCAGCGCGGGCGAGGCCTACAATGAGCAGTTCTTC
D gene: TRBD1; V gene: TRBV28; clone size: NA; J gene: TRBJ1-2; CDR3 protein: CASSLSPTGAIYGYTF; CDR3 DNA: TGTGCCAGCAGTTTATCCCCGACAGGGGCGATTTATGGCTACACCTTC
D gene: TRBD1; V gene: TRBV5-1; clone size: once; J gene: TRBJ1-6; CDR3 protein: CASSVTGDNSPLHF; CDR3 DNA: TGCGCCAGCAGCGTGACAGGGGACAATTCACCCCTCCACTTT
D gene: NA; V gene: TRBV3-1/TRBV3-2; clone size: NA; J gene: TRBJ1-5; CDR3 protein: CASSQQGNQPQHF; CDR3 DNA: TGTGCCAGCAGCCAACAGGGGAATCAGCCCCAGCATTTT
D gene: NA; V gene: TRBV30; clone size: NA; J gene: TRBJ1-1; CDR3 protein: CAWSHRAEAFF; CDR3 DNA: TGTGCCTGGAGTCACAGGGCTGAAGCTTTCTTT
D gene: NA; V gene: TRBV14; clone size: many; J gene: TRBJ1-6; CDR3 protein: CASSLTAYNSPLHF; CDR3 DNA: TGTGCCAGCAGTCTGACAGCCTATAATTCACCCCTCCACTTT
D gene: TRBD1; V gene: TRBV7-2; clone size: NA; J gene: TRBJ2-7; CDR3 protein: CASSDRPGQGPYEQYF; CDR3 DNA: TGTGCCAGCAGCGATCGCCCGGGACAGGGCCCCTACGAGCAGTACTTC
D gene: NA; V gene: TRBV18; clone size: NA; J gene: TRBJ2-6; CDR3 protein: CASSGGTAGANVLTF; CDR3 DNA: TGTGCCAGCTCAGGCGGGACAGCCGGGGCCAACGTCCTGACTTTC
D gene: NA; V gene: TRBV7-2; clone size: NA; J gene: TRBJ2-7; CDR3 protein: CASSHGGQSYYEQYF; CDR3 DNA: TGTGCCAGCAGCCACGGAGGTCAGTCTTACTACGAGCAGTACTTC